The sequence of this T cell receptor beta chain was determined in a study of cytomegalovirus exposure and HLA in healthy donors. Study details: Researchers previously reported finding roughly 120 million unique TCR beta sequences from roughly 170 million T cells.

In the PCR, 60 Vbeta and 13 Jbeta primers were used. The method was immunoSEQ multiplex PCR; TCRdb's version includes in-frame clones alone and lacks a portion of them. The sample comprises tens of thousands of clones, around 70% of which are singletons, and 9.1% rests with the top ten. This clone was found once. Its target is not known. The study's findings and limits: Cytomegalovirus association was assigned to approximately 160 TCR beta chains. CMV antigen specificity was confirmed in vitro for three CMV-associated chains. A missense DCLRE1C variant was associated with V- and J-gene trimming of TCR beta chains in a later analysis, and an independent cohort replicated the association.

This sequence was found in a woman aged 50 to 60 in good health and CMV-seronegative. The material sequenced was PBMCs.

The CDR3 here is CASSVGAGADYGYTF. For the CDR3, the DNA is TGTGCCAGCAGCGTAGGGGCAGGGGCGGACTATGGCTACACCTTC. V and J are TRBV9 and TRBJ1-2, with a possible D match to TRBD1 (6 bases). The V and J ends lost 0 bases and 3 bases respectively, with 12 bases between them. CDR1 is SGDLS and CDR2 is YYNGEE in the germline V gene. This CDR3 has 15 amino acids.